Listed below are T cell receptor beta chains from one sample, sequenced in a study of OX40 agonist ivuxolimab in advanced cancers. Only in-frame clones appear in the TCRdb table, and some are missing; sequencing was by immunoSEQ multiplex PCR. The sample lists some 81,000 clones; 80% to 90% were seen once. Sequences were derived from CD4+ or CD8+ T cells sorted from blood, sampled in a trial of the OX40 agonist ivuxolimab. The receptor source for this set is an adult with an advanced solid tumor such as melanoma, head and neck, liver or kidney cancer. Each CDR3 is given with its conserved first and last residue. D genes are given only for firm matches. The listing skips clone size in some rows; elsewhere it reads once, few, many or a size class.

d_gene	v_gene	j_gene	abundance	CDR3aa	CDR3nt
NA	TRBV28	TRBJ2-7	NA	CASSFPPARNEQYF	TGTGCCAGCAGTTTCCCCCCCGCCAGAAACGAGCAGTACTTC
NA	TRBV6-5	TRBJ2-5	NA	CASSYDMGAQETQYF	TGTGCCAGCAGTTACGATATGGGGGCCCAAGAGACCCAGTACTTC
TRBD1	TRBV6-5	TRBJ1-5	NA	CASSSMGQFNQPQHF	TGTGCCAGCAGTTCCATGGGACAGTTCAATCAGCCCCAGCATTTT
NA	TRBV2	TRBJ2-4	few	CASSEPGTVHF	TGTGCCAGCAGTGAACCGGGTACAGTTCACTTC
NA	TRBV7-9	TRBJ2-1	NA	CASSPSGRGPNEQFF	TGTGCCAGCAGCCCCAGCGGGCGGGGGCCAAATGAGCAGTTCTTC
NA	TRBV5-1	TRBJ2-1	NA	CASSLEPSSYNEQFF	TGCGCCAGCAGCTTGGAACCTAGCTCCTACAATGAGCAGTTCTTC
NA	TRBV7-2	TRBJ1-2	NA	CASSRRSQGSGYTF	TGTGCCAGCAGCCGAAGGAGCCAGGGCTCTGGCTACACCTTC
NA	TRBV28	TRBJ1-1	few	CASSFNTEAFF	TGTGCCAGCAGTTTTAACACTGAAGCTTTCTTT
NA	TRBV28	TRBJ2-7	NA	CASSYRDRHEQYF	TGTGCCAGCAGTTACCGGGACCGCCACGAGCAGTACTTC
NA	TRBV4-1	TRBJ2-7	NA	CASSQVPTGAGAYEQYF	TGCGCCAGCAGCCAAGTACCCACGGGGGCTGGGGCCTACGAGCAGTACTTC
TRBD1	TRBV7-6	TRBJ2-7	NA	CASSSHQNRQGWMYEQYF	TGTGCCAGCAGCTCCCACCAAAACCGACAGGGGTGGATGTACGAGCAGTACTTC
NA	TRBV28	TRBJ2-4	NA	CASSWITTTNIQYF	TGTGCCAGCAGTTGGATCACTACGACAAACATTCAGTACTTC
TRBD2	TRBV28	TRBJ2-3	NA	CASSSNSGGFTDTQYF	TGTGCCAGCAGTTCCAATAGCGGGGGATTCACAGATACGCAGTATTTT
NA	TRBV30	TRBJ1-2	NA	CAWRKWGREGYGYTF	TGTGCCTGGAGGAAGTGGGGGCGGGAGGGGTATGGCTACACCTTC
TRBD1	TRBV12-5	TRBJ2-5	NA	CASAPGQSVGETQYF	TGTGCTAGTGCTCCGGGACAGAGTGTCGGGGAGACCCAGTACTTC
TRBD1	TRBV4-2	TRBJ1-1	NA	CASSQDRGRSLAFF	TGTGCCAGCAGCCAGGACAGGGGGCGTTCGCTAGCTTTCTTT
NA	TRBV6-6	TRBJ1-2	NA	CASSTPGSNYGYTF	TGTGCCAGCAGTACCCCGGGCAGCAACTATGGCTACACCTTC
NA	TRBV4-1	TRBJ2-5	NA	CASSQVIRVSGQETQYF	TGCGCCAGCAGCCAAGTAATTCGTGTTAGCGGCCAAGAGACCCAGTACTTC
NA	TRBV6-5	TRBJ1-3	NA	CASSEVGSGNTIYF	TGTGCCAGCAGCGAAGTCGGCTCTGGAAACACCATATATTTT
NA	TRBV21-1	TRBJ2-7	NA	CASSKARRTSYEQYF	TGTGCCAGCAGCAAAGCAAGGAGAACCTCCTACGAGCAGTACTTC
NA	TRBV6-5	TRBJ2-7	few	CASSYSRDLYEQYF	TGTGCCAGCAGTTACTCGAGGGACCTCTACGAGCAGTACTTC
NA	TRBV7-9	TRBJ1-4	NA	CASSLGLNEKLFF	TGTGCCAGCAGCTTAGGACTAAATGAAAAACTGTTTTTT
NA	TRBV5-4	TRBJ2-7	NA	CASSPDLTAGHEQYF	TGTGCCAGCAGCCCCGACTTAACAGCGGGCCACGAGCAGTACTTC
NA	TRBV30	TRBJ2-7	NA	CAWSASGDEQYF	TGTGCCTGGAGTGCGTCCGGAGACGAGCAGTACTTC
NA	TRBV2	TRBJ1-5	NA	CASKGRQVRKEPQHF	TGTGCCAGCAAGGGACGACAGGTGAGGAAGGAGCCCCAGCATTTT
NA	TRBV12-2	TRBJ1-2	NA	CASRLPRGIVEGYTF	TGTGCAAGTCGCTTACCCAGGGGTATAGTAGAGGGCTACACCTTC